This T cell receptor beta chain was retrieved from a study of glioma-infiltrating T cells (dated by TCRdb to 2016 to 2018). The study in broad terms: The study sequenced TCR alpha- and beta-chain repertoires from glioma tissue, from non-neoplastic brain tissue and from matched peripheral blood mononuclear cells. To measure divergence between tissue and blood T-cell populations, each tissue-infiltrating repertoire was compared with the peripheral blood repertoire of the same patient. The paired cohort comprised three low-grade glioma patients, roughly 8 primary glioblastoma patients and three non-glioma patients contributing non-neoplastic brain tissue.

Results and caveats for the whole study, not just this receptor: Small numbers underpinned the group comparisons: under ten glioblastoma patients, three low-grade glioma patients and three non-neoplastic patients. Very few CDR3 sequences were found to be shared between tissue and blood, and this scarcity was attributed to high CDR3 diversity and limited sampling. VJ-independent divergence between tissue and blood was lower than expected in non-neoplastic patients but higher than expected in all gliomas, particularly low-grade gliomas.

About this clonotype: The specificity of this receptor is unknown. Base qualities are missing; no much larger clone stands one base away.

The iRepertoire nested amplicon-rescue multiplex PCR (arm-PCR) platform was used to amplify TCR alpha and beta CDR3 regions from RNA. For one-step reverse transcription and amplification, about 90-400 ng of tissue mRNA or PBMC total RNA was used as input. After bead purification, a secondary multiplex PCR added Illumina adapters, and libraries were gel-purified between 200 and 400 bp. Demultiplexing relied on internal 6-nucleotide barcodes carried by the libraries. Sequencing of the libraries was done on an Illumina MiSeq using 2x220 or 2x250 nucleotide paired-end reads. The source study handled its data this way. FLASH 1.2.11 was used to merge paired reads, and BWA-MEM then aligned the reads to the GRCh37 human genome before TRA and TRB reads were extracted. V and J assignment used an IMGT-derived reference of cassette sequences and CDR3 motifs that included pseudogenes. Reads were translated in three frames, and productive CDR3s were defined as those with a C...FGXG motif and no stop codons. Unique combinations of V-J cassette pair and CDR3 amino acid sequence were defined as clonotypes. Hamming distance filtering was applied to reads, with thresholds set by the sequence error rate of each sample in mapped regions. TCRdb redid the processing of the public reads, applying fastp at Q25 and MiXCR, and retained in-frame beta chains. Each entry is one CDR3 protein sequence, shown with its most common DNA and genes. What appears here as the V and J calls and clone size reflects TCRdb's work, not the paper's. This sample holds about 190,000 distinct CDR3 sequences; around 30% were observed only once. The ten largest clones take up around 20% of the sample.

Sequences SGHTA (CDR1) and FQGNSA (CDR2) are obtained from the germline V gene. Its CDR3 holds 16 amino acids, cysteine through phenylalanine. Only the CDR3 part of the read is kept: 48 bases, read in frame from the first base. V loses 5 bases, J loses 8 bases, and the germline ends lie 22 bases apart. The origin of this receptor is a human donor with low-grade glioma or glioblastoma, undergoing nonglioma brain surgery, or in good health (not recorded which). In this chain, TRBV7-2 is recombined with TRBJ2-4; TRBD2 might be the D gene, on 6 matching bases. The sample comprised glioma tissue, nonneoplastic brain tissue, or PBMCs (not recorded which). At the DNA level, the sequence is TGTGCCAGCAGCCTCGACCTCACTAGCAATCTAGACATTCAGTACTTC. This is translated as CASSLDLTSNLDIQYF.